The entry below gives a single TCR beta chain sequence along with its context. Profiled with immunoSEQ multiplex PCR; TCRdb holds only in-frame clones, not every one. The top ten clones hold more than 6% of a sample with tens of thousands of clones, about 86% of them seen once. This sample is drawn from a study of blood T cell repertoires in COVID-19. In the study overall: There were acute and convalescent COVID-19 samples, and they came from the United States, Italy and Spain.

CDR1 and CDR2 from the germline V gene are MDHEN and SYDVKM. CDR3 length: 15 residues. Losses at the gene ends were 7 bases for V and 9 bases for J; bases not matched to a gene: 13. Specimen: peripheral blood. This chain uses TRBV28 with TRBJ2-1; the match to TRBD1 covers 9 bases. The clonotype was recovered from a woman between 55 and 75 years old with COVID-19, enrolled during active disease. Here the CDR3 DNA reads TGTGCCAGCATCAGCGGGACAGGGTATTTTTTTGAGCAGTTCTTC. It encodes CASISGTGYFFEQFF.